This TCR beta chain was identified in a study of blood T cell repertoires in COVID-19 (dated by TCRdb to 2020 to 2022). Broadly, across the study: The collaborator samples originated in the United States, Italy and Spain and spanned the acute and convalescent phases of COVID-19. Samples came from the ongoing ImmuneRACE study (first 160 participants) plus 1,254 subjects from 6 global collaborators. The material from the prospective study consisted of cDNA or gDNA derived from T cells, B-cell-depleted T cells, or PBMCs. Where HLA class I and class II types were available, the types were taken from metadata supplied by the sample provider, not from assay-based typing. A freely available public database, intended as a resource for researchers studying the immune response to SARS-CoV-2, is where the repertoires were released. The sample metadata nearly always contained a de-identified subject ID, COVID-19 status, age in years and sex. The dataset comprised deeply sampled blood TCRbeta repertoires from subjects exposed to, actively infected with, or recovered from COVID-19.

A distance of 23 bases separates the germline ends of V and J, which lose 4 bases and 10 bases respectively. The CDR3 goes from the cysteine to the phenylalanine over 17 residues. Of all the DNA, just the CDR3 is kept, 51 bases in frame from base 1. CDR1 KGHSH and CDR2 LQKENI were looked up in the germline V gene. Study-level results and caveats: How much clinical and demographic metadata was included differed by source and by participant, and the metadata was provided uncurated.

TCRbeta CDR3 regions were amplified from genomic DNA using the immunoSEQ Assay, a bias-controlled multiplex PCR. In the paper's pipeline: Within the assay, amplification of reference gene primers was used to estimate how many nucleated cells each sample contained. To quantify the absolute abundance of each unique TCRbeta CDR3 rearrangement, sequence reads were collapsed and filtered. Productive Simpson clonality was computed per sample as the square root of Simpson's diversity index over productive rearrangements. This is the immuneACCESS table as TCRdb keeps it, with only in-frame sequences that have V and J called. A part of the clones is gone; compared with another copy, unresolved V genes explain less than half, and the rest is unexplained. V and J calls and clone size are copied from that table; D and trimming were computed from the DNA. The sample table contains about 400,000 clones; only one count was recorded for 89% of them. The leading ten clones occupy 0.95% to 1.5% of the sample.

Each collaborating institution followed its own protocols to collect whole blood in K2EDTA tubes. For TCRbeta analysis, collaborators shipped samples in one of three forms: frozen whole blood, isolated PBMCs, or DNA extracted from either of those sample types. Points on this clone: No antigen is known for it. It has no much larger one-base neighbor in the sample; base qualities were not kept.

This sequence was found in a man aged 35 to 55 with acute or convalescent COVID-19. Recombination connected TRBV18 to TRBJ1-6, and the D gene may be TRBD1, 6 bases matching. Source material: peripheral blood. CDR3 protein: CASSRDIGGAIASPLHF. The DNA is TGTGCCAGCTCACGAGATATCGGGGGGGCTATCGCCTCACCCCTCCACTTT. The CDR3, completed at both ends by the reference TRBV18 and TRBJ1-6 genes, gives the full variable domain NAGVMQNPRHLVRRRGQEARLRCSPMKGHSHVYWYRQLPEEGLKFMVYLQKENIIDESGMPKERFSAEFPKEGPSILRIQQVVRGDSAAYFCASSRDIGGAIASPLHFGNGTRLTVT.